Shown below are 12 T cell receptor beta chains from a single sample sequenced in a study of cytomegalovirus exposure and HLA in healthy donors. 13 Jbeta primers and 60 Vbeta primers were used for the PCR. The repertoire was sequenced with immunoSEQ multiplex PCR; TCRdb's copy has only in-frame clones and lacks some. The sample yields about 94,000 clones, around 82% seen once. The sequenced sample was PBMCs. Source of these receptors: a woman aged 60-75 years in good health and CMV-seronegative.

V and J are TRBV5-1 and TRBJ1-3; 8 positions match TRBD1. Trimming at V came to 1 base and at J to 2 bases, leaving 5 bases not matched to a gene. Germline values: CDR1 SGHRS, CDR2 YFSETQ. The CDR3 spans 16 residues. The CDR3 DNA reads TGCGCCAGCAGCTTGTCTATACAGGGGGCTGGAAACACCATATATTTT. The encoded protein is CASSLSIQGAGNTIYF.

V and J are TRBV7-7 and TRBJ2-5; D is ambiguous. Per germline, CDR1 SSHAT and CDR2 FNYEAQ (reference sequence). The CDR3 is 15 residues long. V was clipped by 1 base and J by 1 base, with 10 bases between them. The CDR3: CASSLGGGSQETQYF. As DNA, the CDR3 is TGTGCCAGCAGCTTAGGCGGTGGCAGCCAAGAGACCCAGTACTTC.

V usage is TRBV15 and J usage is TRBJ2-1; D possibly corresponds to TRBD1 (5 bases). The V gene lost 0 bases and the J gene lost 7 bases, with 10 bases spanning the gap. CDR3 length: 14 amino acids. Germline values: CDR1 LNHNV, CDR2 YYDKDF (reference sequence). CDR3 loop: CATSRDTGSNEQFF. The CDR3 nucleotides are TGTGCCACCAGCAGAGATACAGGATCTAATGAGCAGTTCTTC.

The CDR3 DNA follows: TGTGCCAGCAGCTTAGGTGGAGACGGACTCACAGATACGCAGTATTTT. The encoded protein is CASSLGGDGLTDTQYF. This chain links TRBV7-7 with TRBJ2-3, with D perhaps matching TRBD2 (5 bases). From germline, CDR1 is SSHAT and CDR2 FNYEAQ (reference sequence). Trimming took 1 base from V and 2 from J, leaving 13 bases between them. This CDR3 is 16 amino acids long.

The chain uses TRBV7-6 and TRBJ1-3; D perhaps matches TRBD1 (6 bases). The V end was cut by 2 bases, the J end by 1 base, with 15 bases between. Germline lookup yields CDR1 SGHVS and CDR2 FNYEAQ. The CDR3 has 17 residues. Here the CDR3 reads CASSLYHGQTSGNTIYF. CDR3 DNA: TGTGCCAGCAGCTTATATCATGGACAGACGTCTGGAAACACCATATATTTT.

V usage is TRBV5-6 and J usage is TRBJ2-7; D possibly corresponds to TRBD1 (6 bases). V dropped 3 bases and J dropped 3 bases, with 10 bases sitting between them. Germline V lookup: CDR1 SGHDT, CDR2 YYEEEE. There are 13 residues in the CDR3. The CDR3 loop reads CASSSDRYYEQYF. CDR3 in DNA: TGTGCCAGCAGCTCGGACAGATACTACGAGCAGTACTTC.

This clone was seen only once. The chain is built from TRBV28 and TRBJ1-4; 8 bases agree with TRBD1. V shed 6 bases, J shed 7 bases, and the junction held 4 bases outside the gene matches. The CDR3 consists of 13 residues. Germline CDR1 reads MDHEN; CDR2 reads SYDVKM. The CDR3 loop reads CASRWTGTEKLFF. The CDR3 bases are TGTGCCAGCAGGTGGACAGGGACTGAAAAACTGTTTTTT.

V gene TRBV18 combines with J gene TRBJ2-7; no firm D call. The CDR3 sequence is 16 residues long. The germline V gene has CDR1 KGHSH and CDR2 LQKENI. Trimming removed 2 bases from V and 0 bases from J, with 14 bases in between. The CDR3 sequence is CASSPVASVSSYEQYF. DNA for the CDR3: TGTGCCAGCTCACCAGTAGCAAGCGTTAGCTCCTACGAGCAGTACTTC. The variable domain in full, with the rest retrieved from reference TRBV18 and TRBJ2-7, is NAGVMQNPRHLVRRRGQEARLRCSPMKGHSHVYWYRQLPEEGLKFMVYLQKENIIDESGMPKERFSAEFPKEGPSILRIQQVVRGDSAAYFCASSPVASVSSYEQYFGPGTRLTVT.

The chain couples TRBV21-1 to TRBJ2-2; whether TRBD2, the table's D call, matches the DNA was not checked. TRBV21-1 is classified as a pseudogene. The CDR3 sequence is 14 residues long. The CDR3 DNA reads TGTGCCAGCGAGGCGGGGGCCCTAACCGGGGAGCTGTTTTTT. Encoded protein: CASEAGALTGELFF.

This clone came up a few times. The CDR3 DNA is TGCGCCAGCAGCCGCCTTTTCGCCGGAGTCACAGATACGCAGTATTTT. Amino acid sequence: CASSRLFAGVTDTQYF. The chain joins TRBV4-1 to TRBJ2-3; D is ambiguous. The CDR3 consists of 16 residues. V lost 4 bases, J lost 2 bases, and 16 bases lay in between. Germline CDR1 MGHRA, CDR2 YSYEKL.

V and J are TRBV5-6 and TRBJ1-5; TRBD1 agrees at 7 bases. Per the germline V gene, CDR1 is SGHDT and CDR2 is YYEEEE. The junction had 8 bases not matched to a gene; V was cut back by 5 bases and J by 0 bases. The CDR3 runs to 16 residues. The CDR3 coding sequence is TGTGCCAGCAGACCCCCGGGACAGATTAGCAATCAGCCCCAGCATTTT. Protein sequence: CASRPPGQISNQPQHF.

The chain is built from TRBV28 and TRBJ1-5; a weak D match, TRBD1 (5 bases). Trimming removed 7 bases at V and 2 bases at J, with 12 bases between. Germline lookup yields CDR1 MDHEN and CDR2 SYDVKM. The CDR3 sequence is 14 residues long. The CDR3 DNA is TGTGCCAGCATCCCCGGGGGGGGCAATCAGCCCCAGCATTTT. Protein sequence: CASIPGGGNQPQHF. The full variable domain, in which reference TRBV28 and TRBJ1-5 provide the parts outside the CDR3, is DVKVTQSSRYLVKRTGEKVFLECVQDMDHENMFWYRQDPGLGLRLIYFSYDVKMKEKGDIPEGYSVSREKKERFSLILESASTNQTSMYLCASIPGGGNQPQHFGDGTRLSIL.